One sample yielded the 8 T cell receptor beta chains listed below, sequenced in a study of control samples from healthy donors and cancer patients. Produced via immunoSEQ multiplex PCR; TCRdb's table is partial and in-frame only. This sample has tens of thousands of clones, with 79% found just once. The sequencing sample was made of PBMCs. These TCRs come from a man aged 55 to 70 with head and neck cancer.

This chain joins TRBV6-6 and TRBJ2-4; D remains ambiguous. Trimming stripped 6 bases from V and 5 bases from J, with 11 bases between. This CDR3 is 13 amino acids long. CDR1 and CDR2 (germline): MNHNY, SVGAGI (reference sequence). The CDR3 reads CASSSLVENIQYF. The CDR3 DNA is TGTGCCAGCAGCTCCCTAGTGGAAAACATTCAGTACTTC.

This clone is medium-sized in the sample. The chain uses TRBV7-2 and TRBJ1-5, with 7 bases fitting TRBD1. The V gene's germline CDR1 is SGHTA and CDR2 FQGNSA. Trimming cost V 2 bases and J 3 bases; bases outside gene matches: 4. This CDR3 has 15 amino acids. CDR3 loop: CASSLQGGVNQPQHF. CDR3 nucleotide sequence: TGTGCCAGCAGCTTACAGGGGGGGGTCAATCAGCCCCAGCATTTT.

The chain couples TRBV9 to TRBJ1-6; 7 nucleotides agree with TRBD1. Per the germline V gene, CDR1 is SGDLS and CDR2 is YYNGEE. Germline trimming cut 3 bases from V and 3 bases from J; bases unmatched to any gene: 12. The CDR3 extends over 18 amino acids. CDR3 amino acids: CASSGGTVTSDYNSPLHF. The CDR3 region has the DNA TGTGCCAGCAGCGGCGGGACAGTAACATCGGACTATAATTCACCCCTCCACTTT.

The rearrangement joins TRBV15 to TRBJ1-5; 9 positions agree with TRBD1. The J segment lost 6 bases and the V segment lost 5 bases, leaving 8 bases of the junction unmatched. Germline lookup yields CDR1 LNHNV and CDR2 YYDKDF (reference sequence). This CDR3 comprises 15 residues. CDR3 loop: CATSYRQGDIQPQHF. The CDR3 DNA is TGTGCCACCAGCTACCGACAGGGGGATATTCAGCCCCAGCATTTT.

CDR3 bases: TGTGCCTGGAGTGTCCAGGTTATTTCTGGAAACACCATATATTTT. Protein: CAWSVQVISGNTIYF. The rearrangement joins TRBV30 to TRBJ1-3; D is uncertain. Germline CDR1 is GTSNPN and CDR2 is SVGIG (reference sequence). The CDR3 covers 15 residues. With 0 bases removed from V and 1 base from J, the gap between germline ends came to 10 bases. Variable domain in full (rest from reference TRBV30 and TRBJ1-3): SQTIHQWPATLVQPVGSPLSLECTVEGTSNPNLYWYRQAAGRGLQLLFYSVGIGQISSEVPQNLSASRPQDRQFILSSKKLLLSDSGFYLCAWSVQVISGNTIYFGEGSWLTVV.

CDR3 DNA: TGTGCCTGGCGGAGTGCCCTCGGACTACTACGTGAGCAGTTCTTC. It specifies CAWRSALGLLREQFF. The V gene is TRBV30, the J gene TRBJ2-1, with D perhaps matching TRBD2 (6 bases). The CDR3 covers 15 residues. The V end lost 5 bases, the J end lost 9 bases, and 23 bases lay between the germline ends. CDR1 is GTSNPN and CDR2 is SVGIG in the germline V gene (reference sequence).

The chain carries TRBV18 and TRBJ2-7; 9 bases map to TRBD2. The CDR3 sequence is 15 residues long. J was trimmed by 2 bases and V by 2 bases; bases with no gene match: 4. Germline CDR1 reads KGHSH; CDR2 reads LQKENI. The CDR3 loop is CASSPSASGAYEQYF. CDR3 DNA: TGTGCCAGCTCACCATCGGCTAGCGGGGCCTACGAGCAGTACTTC.

V usage is TRBV4-1 and J usage is TRBJ1-5; weak D call: TRBD1 (6 bases). There are 15 residues in the CDR3. V shed 1 base and J shed 2 bases, with 9 bases lying between them. Germline V lookup: CDR1 MGHRA, CDR2 YSYEKL. The CDR3 bases are TGCGCCAGCAGCCAAGCGGCAGGGGGCAATCAGCCCCAGCATTTT. Translating it yields CASSQAAGGNQPQHF.